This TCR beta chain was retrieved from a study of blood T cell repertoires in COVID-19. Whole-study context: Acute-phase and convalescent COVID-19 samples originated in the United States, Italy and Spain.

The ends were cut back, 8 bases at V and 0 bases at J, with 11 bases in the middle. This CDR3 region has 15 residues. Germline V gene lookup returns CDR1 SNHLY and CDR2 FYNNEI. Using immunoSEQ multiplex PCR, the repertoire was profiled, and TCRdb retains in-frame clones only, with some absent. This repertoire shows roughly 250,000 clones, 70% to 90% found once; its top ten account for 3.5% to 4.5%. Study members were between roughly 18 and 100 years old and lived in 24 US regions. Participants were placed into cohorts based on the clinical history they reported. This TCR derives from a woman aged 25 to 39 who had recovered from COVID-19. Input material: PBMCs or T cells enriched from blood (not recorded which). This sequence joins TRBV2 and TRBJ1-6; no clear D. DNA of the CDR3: TGTGCCAGCGGCGGAAGAAGCTCCTATAATTCACCCCTCCACTTT. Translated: CASGGRSSYNSPLHF.